This TCR beta chain was identified during a study of cytomegalovirus exposure and HLA in healthy donors. Study in general: About 85 million unique TCRs from HLA-typed donors were held in an early release of data. Study-level findings and limits: The study labeled about 160 TCR beta chains cytomegalovirus-associated. Most of the TCR beta V segments (in an earlier analysis) were productive either about 87% or about 30% of the time. Evidence from a later analysis indicated that most CMV-associated TCR beta chains looked HLA-restricted.

The PCR contained 60 Vbeta and 13 Jbeta primers. The repertoire was sequenced with immunoSEQ multiplex PCR; TCRdb's copy has only in-frame clones and lacks some. Among approximately 150,000 clones, roughly 80% were seen once, and the ten largest hold roughly 4.5%. Comment on this clone: Its target is unknown.

The CDR3 sequence is 14 residues long. Trimming took off 4 bases at V and 8 bases at J, with 17 bases between the two ends. Per germline, CDR1 MNHEY and CDR2 SMNVEV (reference sequence). Sequenced sample: PBMCs. The clonotype comes from a man aged 35 to 55 in good health and CMV-seronegative. The V call is TRBV27, the J call TRBJ1-2; D remains ambiguous. DNA for the CDR3: TGTGCCAGCAGTTCAAATCCGTCAGAGACAGGCTACACCTTC. Its translation is CASSSNPSETGYTF.